Listed here is a single T cell receptor beta chain. This entry comes from a study of cytomegalovirus exposure and HLA in healthy donors. Germline values: CDR1 MNHEY, CDR2 SVGAGI. Trimming removed 8 bases from V and 0 bases from J; junction bases left unmatched: 7. The CDR3 contains 15 residues. Amplification used 60 Vbeta primers and 13 Jbeta primers. Here immunoSEQ multiplex PCR was the method, and the copy in TCRdb shows in-frame clones only, minus some. The sample consists of a few hundred thousand clones, about 75% of them appearing once. The receptor was isolated from a woman in her twenties or thirties in good health and CMV-seronegative. Sequencing was carried out using PBMCs. The chain uses TRBV6-5 and TRBJ2-1, with 7 bases fitting TRBD2. CDR3 coding DNA: TGTGCCAGCGGAAGCGGGGAGAGCTCCTACAATGAGCAGTTCTTC. The encoded protein is CASGSGESSYNEQFF.